The T cell receptor beta chain described here comes from a study of tissue T cells after allogeneic stem cell transplantation. Regarding this clone: No antigen is known for it. The gene names given are mouse names. The read gets to within 1 residue of the CDR3 end, and the germline J gene fills in the rest.

This sample's time point: mouse harvest day 14 after allogeneic transplant. Tail vein injection delivered 10^7 T-cell-depleted bone marrow cells and 10^6 splenic CD5+ T cells. Study findings and constraints: Tissue-detected TCR repertoire was only partly captured by blood and spleen T cells. Motif-based clustering found tissue-specific repertoire signatures shared across patients, though few clones were shared. Within patients, tissue anatomy strongly shaped TCR repertoire composition. Alloreactivity or antigen specificity of tissue TCRs was not determined; some clones might be host cells.

Data came from immunoSEQ multiplex PCR; TCRdb stores just in-frame clones and leaves some out. Of roughly 2,900 clones listed, roughly 45% were seen once; the top ten hold approximately 19%. Looked up from germline, CDR1 is SGHLS and CDR2 is HYDKME. The CDR3 consists of 15 residues. V was pared by 0 bases and J by 0 bases, with 9 bases between. The J gene is TRBJ2-3, the V gene TRBV12-2, with D possibly TRBD2 on 7 matching bases. This sequence was found in a female BALB/c mouse given C57BL/6 T cells with graft-versus-host disease after an allogeneic hematopoietic cell transplant. The specimen sequenced was gut tissue. CDR3 region: CASSLRGASAETLYF. The sequenced CDR3 bases are TGTGCCAGCTCTCTCAGGGGGGCTAGTGCAGAAACGCTGTAT.